This TCR beta chain was sequenced during a study of T cells in Graves' hyperthyroidism and ophthalmopathy. Study-level findings and limits: It was a median approximately six months before onset that the model predicted ophthalmopathy.

This clonotype showed up just a few times. Its antigen is as yet unknown. RNA transcripts yielded amplified TCR beta CDR3 regions. HTBI primers were the set used in a first-round RT-PCR of the TCR CDR3. TCRdb used MiXCR to reprocess the multiplex PCR reads, holding one entry per CDR3 protein. The sample holds under 350,000 distinct CDR3 sequences, 21% seen once. The ends were cut back, 6 bases at V and 6 bases at J, with 8 bases in the middle. Germline V gene data show CDR1 as SNHLY and CDR2 as FYNNEI. The CDR3 consists of 12 residues. The chain links TRBV2 to TRBJ2-2, with a weak D call TRBD2 (6 bases). Sequenced sample: blood. The clonotype comes from a woman between 50 and 59 years old with Graves' hyperthyroidism. The CDR3 region is CASRGDSGELFF. CDR3 DNA: TGTGCCAGCAGAGGGGACTCCGGGGAGCTGTTTTTT.